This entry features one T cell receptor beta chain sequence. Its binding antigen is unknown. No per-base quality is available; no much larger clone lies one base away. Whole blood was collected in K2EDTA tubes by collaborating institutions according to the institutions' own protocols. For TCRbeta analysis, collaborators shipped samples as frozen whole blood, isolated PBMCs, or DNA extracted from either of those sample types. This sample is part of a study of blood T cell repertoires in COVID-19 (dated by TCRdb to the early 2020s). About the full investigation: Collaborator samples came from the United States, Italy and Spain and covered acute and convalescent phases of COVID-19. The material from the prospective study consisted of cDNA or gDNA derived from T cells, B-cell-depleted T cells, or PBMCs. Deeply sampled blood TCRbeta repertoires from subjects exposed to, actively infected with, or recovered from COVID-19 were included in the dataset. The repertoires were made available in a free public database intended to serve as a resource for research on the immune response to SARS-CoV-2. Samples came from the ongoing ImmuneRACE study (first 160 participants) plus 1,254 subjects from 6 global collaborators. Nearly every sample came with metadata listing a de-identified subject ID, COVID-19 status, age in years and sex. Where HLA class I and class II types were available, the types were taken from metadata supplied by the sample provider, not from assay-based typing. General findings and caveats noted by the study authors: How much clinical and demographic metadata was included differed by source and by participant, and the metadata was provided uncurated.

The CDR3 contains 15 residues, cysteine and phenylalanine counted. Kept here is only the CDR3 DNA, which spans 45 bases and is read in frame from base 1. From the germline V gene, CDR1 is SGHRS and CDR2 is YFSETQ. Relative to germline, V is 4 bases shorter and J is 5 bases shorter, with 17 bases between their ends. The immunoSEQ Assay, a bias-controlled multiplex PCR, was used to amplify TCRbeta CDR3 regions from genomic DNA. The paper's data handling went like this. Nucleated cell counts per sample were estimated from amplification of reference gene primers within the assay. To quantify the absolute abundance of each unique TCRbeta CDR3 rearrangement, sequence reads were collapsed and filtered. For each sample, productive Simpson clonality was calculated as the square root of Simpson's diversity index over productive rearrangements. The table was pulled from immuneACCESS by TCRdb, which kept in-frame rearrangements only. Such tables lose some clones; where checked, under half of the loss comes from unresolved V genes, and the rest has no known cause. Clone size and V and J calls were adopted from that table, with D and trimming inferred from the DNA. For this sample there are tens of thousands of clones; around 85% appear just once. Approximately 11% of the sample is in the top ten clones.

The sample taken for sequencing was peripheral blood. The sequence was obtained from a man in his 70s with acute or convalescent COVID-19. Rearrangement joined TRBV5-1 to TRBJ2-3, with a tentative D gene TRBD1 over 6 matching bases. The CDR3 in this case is CASSPDSSWGDTQYF. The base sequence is TGCGCCAGCAGCCCGGACAGTTCCTGGGGAGATACGCAGTATTTT.